Described below is a single T cell receptor beta chain sequence and its context. Its antigen is currently unknown. Reverse transcription of extracted RNA yielded cDNA, which provided the sequencing template. Here immunoSEQ multiplex PCR was the method, and the copy in TCRdb shows in-frame clones only, minus some. The sample comprises under 200,000 clones, approximately 62% of which are singletons, and more than 13% rests with the top ten. This specimen comes from a study of CD8+ T cells in alopecia areata. The overall study: Treated individuals took tofacitinib by mouth, 5 to 10 mg twice daily.

Treatment specified: oral pan-JAK inhibitor, 5-10 mg twice daily. This CDR3 contains 15 residues. V was cut by 3 bases and J by 1 base, with 9 bases left in between. The germline gives CDR1 MGHDK, CDR2 SYGVNS. Study results and limitations: For patients receiving tofacitinib, scalp clonality and expanded CD8+ clones among the top 100 significantly decreased. Normal skin's resident alphabeta T cells are also sequenced in scalp samples.

The chain combines TRBV25-1 with TRBJ1-4, with D hard to call. Here the sequenced sample was CD4+ T cells sorted from blood, taken at week 24, from a patient treated with tofacitinib. This receptor was obtained from a human donor with alopecia areata. The CDR3 protein is CASSDPPGTNEKLFF. CDR3 nucleotides: TGTGCCAGCAGTGACCCCCCGGGAACTAATGAAAAACTGTTTTTT.